This entry lists 26 T cell receptor beta chains sequenced from one sample in a study of blood T cell repertoires in COVID-19. Profiling relied on immunoSEQ multiplex PCR, and the TCRdb table lists in-frame clones only, not all of them. The sample lists a few hundred thousand clones; about 86% were seen once. The sample comprised peripheral blood. These receptors all come from a woman between 50 and 59 years old with COVID-19, enrolled during active disease.

This sequence joins TRBV21-1 and TRBJ2-5; TRBD1, the table's D call, lacks a check against the DNA. TRBV21-1 is shown as a pseudogene. The length of the CDR3 is 18 residues. CDR3 residues: CASSIKDRTERPKETQYF. In DNA, the CDR3 is TGTGCCAGCAGCATTAAGGATAGGACAGAAAGACCTAAAGAGACCCAGTACTTC.

This clone has just one count. This rearrangement joins TRBV19 to TRBJ1-2; D call uncertain. Germline-derived CDR1 and CDR2 are LNHDA and SQIVND (reference sequence). This CDR3 has 11 residues. V was shortened by 9 bases and J by 8 bases, with 13 bases between the two germline ends. The CDR3 spells CASRPLRGYTF. The CDR3 DNA follows: TGTGCCAGCCGACCACTGCGGGGCTACACCTTC.

The rearrangement links TRBV5-1 to TRBJ1-2, with a possible D match to TRBD1 (5 bases). The CDR3 covers 14 residues. The germline gives CDR1 SGHRS, CDR2 YFSETQ. The ends were cut back, 6 bases at V and 2 bases at J, with 14 bases in the middle. This CDR3 reads CASKVDTSNYGYTF. In DNA form, the CDR3 reads TGCGCCAGCAAGGTGGACACCTCAAACTATGGCTACACCTTC.

This rearrangement joins TRBV30 to TRBJ2-3; D gene uncertain. Looked up from germline, CDR1 is GTSNPN and CDR2 is SVGIG (reference sequence). This CDR3 contains 12 residues. V lost 4 bases and J lost 2, with 7 bases in between. CDR3 amino acids: CAWTVHTDTQYF. CDR3 nucleotide sequence: TGTGCCTGGACGGTCCACACAGATACGCAGTATTTT.

The chain carries TRBV24-1 and TRBJ2-1; possible D gene TRBD2, 5 bases. The V gene lost 0 bases and the J gene lost 15 bases, with 14 bases spanning the gap. The V gene's germline CDR1 is KGHDR and CDR2 SFDVKD. The CDR3 sequence is 13 residues long. CDR3 region: CATSDLRTQQPFF. The CDR3 coding sequence is TGTGCCACCAGTGATTTGAGGACTCAACAACCGTTCTTC.

The chain uses TRBV30 and TRBJ2-4; D not resolved. Germline V lookup: CDR1 GTSNPN, CDR2 SVGIG (reference sequence). This CDR3 region has 15 residues. V was clipped by 2 bases and J by 0 bases, with 11 bases between them. CDR3 in DNA: TGTGCCTGGAGTCGCTTAAGCCTAGCCAAAAACATTCAGTACTTC. Its translation is CAWSRLSLAKNIQYF.

The CDR3 DNA sequence: TGTGCCAGTAGTCCGTTCCTACAAGAGACCCAGTACTTC. Residues: CASSPFLQETQYF. The chain couples TRBV19 to TRBJ2-5, with D unresolved. V was cut by 5 bases and J by 2 bases, with 9 bases left in between. The length of the CDR3 is 13 residues. The V gene's germline CDR1 is LNHDA and CDR2 SQIVND (reference sequence). Full variable domain (rest looked up from reference TRBV19 and TRBJ2-5): DGGITQSPKYLFRKEGQNVTLSCEQNLNHDAMYWYRQDPGQGLRLIYYSQIVNDFQKGDIAEGYSVSREKKESFPLTVTSAQKNPTAFYLCASSPFLQETQYFGPGTRLLVL.

J is TRBJ1-1 and V is TRBV7-2, with unresolved D. Germline V CDR1 and CDR2: SGHTA, FQGNSA. V was cut by 1 base and J by 8 bases, with 11 bases left in between. The CDR3 consists of 13 residues. The CDR3 reads CASSLDPVTEAFF. The CDR3 nucleotides read TGTGCCAGCAGCTTAGACCCGGTGACAGAAGCTTTCTTT.

This clone was found once. The V gene is TRBV6-5, the J gene TRBJ2-1; 15 nucleotides align to TRBD2. This CDR3 is built from 13 residues. J lost 16 bases, V lost 7 bases, and 8 bases had no gene match. The germline V gene has CDR1 MNHEY and CDR2 SVGAGI. This CDR3 reads CASTRTSGGEGFF. For the CDR3, the DNA is TGTGCCAGCACCCGGACTAGCGGGGGGGAGGGATTCTTC.

V is TRBV11-2 and J is TRBJ1-2; 8 bases align to TRBD1. J was trimmed by 8 bases and V by 6 bases; bases with no gene match: 5. Germline assignment: CDR1 SGHAT and CDR2 FQNNGV. This CDR3 is 12 amino acids long. DNA for the CDR3: TGTGCCAGCAGTTTACAGGGGGGAGGCTACACCTTC. Encoded protein: CASSLQGGGYTF.

The rearrangement joins TRBV12-5 to TRBJ1-5; 7 nucleotides agree with TRBD1. Trimming removed 3 bases from V and 5 bases from J; junction bases left unmatched: 4. The CDR3 has 14 residues. Per germline, CDR1 LGHNT and CDR2 FRNRAP. CDR3 bases: TGTGCTAGTGGTTTTGACAGGGCCCATCAGCCCCAGCATTTT. As protein: CASGFDRAHQPQHF.

V is TRBV3-1 (or the pseudogene TRBV3-2) and J is TRBJ1-5, with unresolved D. The CDR3 is 15 residues long. Germline CDR1 reads LGHDT; CDR2 reads YNNKEL (reference sequence). Trimming left V 4 bases short and J 4 bases short, with 14 bases between. The CDR3 sequence is CASSPRGVGNQPQHF. The CDR3 DNA follows: TGTGCCAGCAGCCCCCGGGGTGTCGGAAATCAGCCCCAGCATTTT.

This clone has just a few counts. The rearrangement joins TRBV14 to TRBJ2-2; 7 bases fit TRBD2. This CDR3 is 18 amino acids long. J lost 5 bases, V lost 3 bases, and 15 bases had no gene match. The germline V gene has CDR1 SGHDN and CDR2 FVKESK. CDR3 residues: CASSQIPYGGSGTGELFF. The CDR3 bases are TGTGCCAGCAGCCAGATCCCCTACGGGGGGAGTGGGACCGGGGAGCTGTTTTTT. The full variable domain, in which reference TRBV14 and TRBJ2-2 provide the parts outside the CDR3, is EAGVTQFPSHSVIEKGQTVTLRCDPISGHDNLYWYRRVMGKEIKFLLHFVKESKQDESGMPNNRFLAERTGGTYSTLKVQPAELEDSGVYFCASSQIPYGGSGTGELFFGEGSRLTVL.

V gene TRBV5-6 combines with J gene TRBJ1-6; a possible D gene is TRBD1 (5 bases). V gave up 1 base and J gave up 9 bases, with 14 bases separating them. CDR1 and CDR2 (germline): SGHDT, YYEEEE. This CDR3 comprises 15 residues. The DNA of the CDR3 is TGTGCCAGCAGCTTGATTTCTGCGGGGGGTTCACCCCTCCACTTT. This codes for CASSLISAGGSPLHF.

V usage is TRBV6-2 or TRBV6-3 and J usage is TRBJ1-1; D not certain. The CDR3 contains 13 residues. Trimming cost V 3 bases and J 1 base, with 6 bases left between them. Germline values: CDR1 MNHEY, CDR2 SVGEGT. CDR3 coding DNA: TGTGCCAGCAGTTATTGGAGGAACACTGAAGCTTTCTTT. Encoded protein: CASSYWRNTEAFF.

For the CDR3, the DNA is TGTGCCACGGGACTAGCCGGGGAGACCCAGTACTTC. As protein: CATGLAGETQYF. The J gene is TRBJ2-5, the V gene TRBV24-1; 9 nucleotides agree with TRBD2. The CDR3 is 12 residues long. Germline V gene sequence: CDR1 KGHDR, CDR2 SFDVKD. The V and J ends lost 10 bases and 5 bases, in that order; junction bases with no gene match: 4.

As to this clone: Distinct nucleotide sequences in the sample also encode this CDR3. This chain joins TRBV5-1 and TRBJ1-2; possibly TRBD1 for D (5 bases). The germline gives CDR1 SGHRS, CDR2 YFSETQ. The V end was cut by 0 bases, the J end by 6 bases, with 6 bases between. This CDR3 contains 12 residues. Here the CDR3 DNA reads TGCGCCAGCAGCTTGGGCAGGGATGGCTACACCTTC. Its translation is CASSLGRDGYTF.

This clone has more than one count but fewer than ten. This chain connects TRBV18 to TRBJ1-3; 8 bases fit TRBD1. Germline V gene lookup returns CDR1 KGHSH and CDR2 LQKENI. The J segment lost 2 bases and the V segment lost 3 bases, leaving 6 bases of the junction unmatched. The CDR3 is 16 amino acids. The CDR3 reads CASSPSMDRAGNTIYF. CDR3 DNA: TGTGCCAGCTCACCTAGTATGGACAGGGCTGGAAACACCATATATTTT.

This clone was seen just once. The rearrangement uses TRBV2 and TRBJ2-1; D is unresolved. The CDR3 has 13 residues. Germline V gene sequence: CDR1 SNHLY, CDR2 FYNNEI. The V end lost 4 bases, the J end lost 4 bases, and 8 bases lay between the germline ends. The CDR3 loop reads CASSGLAYNEQFF. The CDR3 DNA is TGTGCCAGCAGTGGTTTAGCTTACAATGAGCAGTTCTTC. Filled out from reference TRBV2 and TRBJ2-1, the complete variable domain reads EPEVTQTPSHQVTQMGQEVILRCVPISNHLYFYWYRQILGQKVEFLVSFYNNEISEKSEIFDDQFSVERPDGSNFTLKIRSTKLEDSAMYFCASSGLAYNEQFFGPGTRLTVL.

The chain employs TRBV7-2 and TRBJ1-5; possible D gene TRBD1, 6 bases. The germline V gene has CDR1 SGHTA and CDR2 FQGNSA. The CDR3 has 15 amino acids. With 6 bases removed from V and 3 bases from J, the gap between germline ends came to 15 bases. The CDR3 nucleotides read TGTGCCAGCAGAACCGCACAGGGCATCAATCAGCCCCAGCATTTT. Translating it yields CASRTAQGINQPQHF.

This chain uses TRBV6-4 with TRBJ2-7; D not certain. Germline V CDR1 and CDR2: MRHNA, SNTAGT. V was shortened by 3 bases and J by 2 bases, with 5 bases between the two germline ends. CDR3 size: 12 residues. The CDR3 loop reads CASSDSTYEQYV. The DNA for the CDR3 is TGTGCCAGCAGTGATAGCACCTACGAGCAGTACGTC.

The chain is built from TRBV9 and TRBJ1-1; 7 positions agree with TRBD1. The ends lost 3 bases at V and 5 bases at J; junction bases unmatched: 7. Germline CDR1 is SGDLS and CDR2 is YYNGEE. CDR3 length equals 14 residues. CDR3 sequence reads: CASSADRARTEAFF. CDR3 coding DNA: TGTGCCAGCAGCGCCGACAGGGCGAGGACTGAAGCTTTCTTT.

V usage is TRBV29-1 and J usage is TRBJ1-2; TRBD1 matches 10 bases. After removal of 7 bases from V and 3 bases from J, the junction contained 11 bases not matched to a gene. CDR3 length: 15 amino acids. Germline V gene sequence: CDR1 SQVTM, CDR2 ANQGSEA. This chain's CDR3 is CSAYGDRGLDYGYTF. The DNA for the CDR3 is TGCAGCGCCTACGGGGACAGGGGTCTGGACTATGGCTACACCTTC.

The chain employs TRBV7-6 and TRBJ2-7; D is perhaps TRBD1 (6 bases). The ends were cut back, 5 bases at V and 0 bases at J, with 17 bases in the middle. This CDR3 has 16 amino acids. CDR1 and CDR2 from the germline V gene are SGHVS and FNYEAQ. The CDR3 spells CASSAPQGLSSYEQYF. Here the CDR3 DNA reads TGTGCCAGCAGCGCACCACAGGGTTTATCCTCCTACGAGCAGTACTTC.

The chain combines TRBV3-1 (or the pseudogene TRBV3-2) with TRBJ2-1; 7 nucleotides align to TRBD1. This CDR3 contains 14 residues. The junction had 9 bases not matched to a gene; V was cut back by 3 bases and J by 10 bases. Germline CDR1 LGHDT, CDR2 YNNKEL (reference sequence). The CDR3 nucleotides are TGTGCCAGCAGCCATCCCACAGGGGTTCGGGAGCAGTTCTTC. Translation gives CASSHPTGVREQFF.

V usage is TRBV5-6 and J usage is TRBJ2-7; TRBD1 might be the D (6 bases). The CDR3 contains 15 residues. Trimming cost V 4 bases and J 2 bases, with 16 bases left between them. Germline assignment: CDR1 SGHDT and CDR2 YYEEEE. The CDR3 loop reads CASSHLLGHPYEQYF. The CDR3 nucleotides are TGTGCCAGCAGCCACCTTCTGGGACATCCCTACGAGCAGTACTTC.